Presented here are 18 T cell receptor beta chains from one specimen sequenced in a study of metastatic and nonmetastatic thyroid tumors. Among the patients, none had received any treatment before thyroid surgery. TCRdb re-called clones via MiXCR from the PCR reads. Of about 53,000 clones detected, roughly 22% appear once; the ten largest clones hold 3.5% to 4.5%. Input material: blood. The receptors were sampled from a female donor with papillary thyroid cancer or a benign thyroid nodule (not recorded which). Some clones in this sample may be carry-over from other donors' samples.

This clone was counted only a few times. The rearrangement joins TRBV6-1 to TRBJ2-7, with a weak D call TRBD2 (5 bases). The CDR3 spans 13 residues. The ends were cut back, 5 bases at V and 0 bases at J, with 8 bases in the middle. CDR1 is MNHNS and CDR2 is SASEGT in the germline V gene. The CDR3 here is CASSPGISYEQYF. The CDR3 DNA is TGTGCCAGCAGTCCCGGGATCTCCTACGAGCAGTACTTC.

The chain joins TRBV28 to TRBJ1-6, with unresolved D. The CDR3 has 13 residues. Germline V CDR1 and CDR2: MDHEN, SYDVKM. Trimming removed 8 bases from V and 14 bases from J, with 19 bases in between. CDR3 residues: CASRPGLYRALHF. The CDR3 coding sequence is TGTGCCAGCCGACCCGGACTTTATCGGGCCCTCCACTTT.

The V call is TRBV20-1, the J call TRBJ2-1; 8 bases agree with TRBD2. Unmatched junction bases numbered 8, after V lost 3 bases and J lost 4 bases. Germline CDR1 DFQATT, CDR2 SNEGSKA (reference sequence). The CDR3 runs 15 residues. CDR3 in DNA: TGCAGTGCTAGCTTGGGCGGGAGGAGATACAATGAGCAGTTCTTC. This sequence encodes CSASLGGRRYNEQFF.

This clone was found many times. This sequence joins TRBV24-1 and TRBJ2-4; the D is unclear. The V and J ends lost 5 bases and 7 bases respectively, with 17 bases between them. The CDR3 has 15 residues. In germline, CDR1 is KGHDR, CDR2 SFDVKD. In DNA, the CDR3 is TGTGCCACCAGTGGAGGCGGAGAACCCTGGAACATTCAGTACTTC. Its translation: CATSGGGEPWNIQYF.

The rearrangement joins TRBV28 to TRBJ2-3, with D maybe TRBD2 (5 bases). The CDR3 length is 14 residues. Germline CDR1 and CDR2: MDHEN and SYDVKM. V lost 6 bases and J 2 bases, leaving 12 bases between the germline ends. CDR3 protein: CASSQRGLTDTQYF. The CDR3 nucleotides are TGTGCCAGCAGCCAGAGAGGGCTCACAGATACGCAGTATTTT.

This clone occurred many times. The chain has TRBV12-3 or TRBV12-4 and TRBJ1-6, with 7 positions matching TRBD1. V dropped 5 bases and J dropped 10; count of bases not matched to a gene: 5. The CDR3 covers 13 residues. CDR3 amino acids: CASSPTGVSPLHF. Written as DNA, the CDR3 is TGTGCCAGCAGTCCCACAGGGGTCTCACCCCTCCACTTT.

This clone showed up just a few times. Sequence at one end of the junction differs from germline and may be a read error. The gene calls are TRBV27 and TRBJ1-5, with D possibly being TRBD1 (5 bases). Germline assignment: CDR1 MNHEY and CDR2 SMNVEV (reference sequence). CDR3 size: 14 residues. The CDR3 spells CASRDTYSNQPKHF. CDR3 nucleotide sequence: TGTGCCAGCAGGGACACCTATAGCAACCAGCCCAAGCATTTT.

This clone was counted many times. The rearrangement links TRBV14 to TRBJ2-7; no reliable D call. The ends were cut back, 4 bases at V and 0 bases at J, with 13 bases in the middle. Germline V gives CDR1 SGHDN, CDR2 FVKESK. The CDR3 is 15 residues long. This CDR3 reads CASSPTEATSYEQYF. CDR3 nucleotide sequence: TGTGCCAGCAGCCCAACGGAAGCGACCTCCTACGAGCAGTACTTC.

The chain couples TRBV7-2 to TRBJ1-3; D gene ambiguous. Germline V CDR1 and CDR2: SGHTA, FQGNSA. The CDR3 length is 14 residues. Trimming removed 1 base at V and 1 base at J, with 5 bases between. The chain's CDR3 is CASSLDSSGNTIYF. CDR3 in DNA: TGTGCCAGCAGCTTAGACAGTTCTGGAAACACCATATATTTT.

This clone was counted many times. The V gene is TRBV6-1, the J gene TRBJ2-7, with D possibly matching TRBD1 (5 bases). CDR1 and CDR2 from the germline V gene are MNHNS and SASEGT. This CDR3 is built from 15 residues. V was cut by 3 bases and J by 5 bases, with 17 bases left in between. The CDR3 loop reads CASSDSPQGRDEQYF. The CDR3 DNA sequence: TGTGCCAGCAGTGACTCCCCTCAGGGAAGGGACGAGCAGTACTTC.

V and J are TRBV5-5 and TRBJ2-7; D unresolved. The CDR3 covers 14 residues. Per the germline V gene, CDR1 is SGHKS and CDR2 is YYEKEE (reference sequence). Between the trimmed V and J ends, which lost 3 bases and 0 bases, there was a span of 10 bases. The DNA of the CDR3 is TGTGCCAGCAGCTCTTCGGTGGGCTCCTACGAGCAGTACTTC. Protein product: CASSSSVGSYEQYF.

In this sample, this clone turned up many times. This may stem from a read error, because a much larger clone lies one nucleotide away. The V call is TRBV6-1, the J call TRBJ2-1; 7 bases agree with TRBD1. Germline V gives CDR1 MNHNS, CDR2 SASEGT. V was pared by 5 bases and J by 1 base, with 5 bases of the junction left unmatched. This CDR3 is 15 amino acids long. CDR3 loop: CASSIQGESYNEQFF. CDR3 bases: TGTGCCAGCAGTATTCAGGGGGAATCCTACAATGAGCAGTTCTTC.

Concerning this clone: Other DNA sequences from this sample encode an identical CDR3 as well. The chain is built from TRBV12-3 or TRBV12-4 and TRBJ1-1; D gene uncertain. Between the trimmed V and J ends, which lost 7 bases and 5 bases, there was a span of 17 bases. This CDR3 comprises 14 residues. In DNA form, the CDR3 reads TGTGCCAGCACCCTCAGGCAGGTAGAGACTGAAGCTTTCTTT. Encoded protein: CASTLRQVETEAFF.

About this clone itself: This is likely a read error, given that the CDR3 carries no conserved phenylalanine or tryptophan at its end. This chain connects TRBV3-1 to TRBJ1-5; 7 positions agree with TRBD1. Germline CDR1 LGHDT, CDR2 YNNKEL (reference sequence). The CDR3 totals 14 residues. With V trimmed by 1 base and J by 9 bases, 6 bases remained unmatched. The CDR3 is CASSQGQGGLPQHL. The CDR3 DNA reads TGTGCCAGCAGCCAAGGACAGGGAGGCCTGCCCCAGCATTTA.

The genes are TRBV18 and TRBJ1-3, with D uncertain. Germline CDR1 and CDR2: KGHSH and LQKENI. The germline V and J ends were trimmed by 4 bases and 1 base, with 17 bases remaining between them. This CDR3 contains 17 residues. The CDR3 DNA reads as TGTGCCAGCTCACAACGGGATACAAGAGGGTCTGGAAACACCATATATTTT. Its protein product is CASSQRDTRGSGNTIYF.

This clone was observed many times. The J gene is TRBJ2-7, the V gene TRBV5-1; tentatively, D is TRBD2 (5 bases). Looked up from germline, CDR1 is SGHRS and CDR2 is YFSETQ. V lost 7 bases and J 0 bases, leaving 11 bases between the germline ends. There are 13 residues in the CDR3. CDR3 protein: CASSTRVSYEQYF. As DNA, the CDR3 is TGCGCCAGCTCAACTAGGGTCTCCTACGAGCAGTACTTC. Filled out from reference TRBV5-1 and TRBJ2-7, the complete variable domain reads KAGVTQTPRYLIKTRGQQVTLSCSPISGHRSVSWYQQTPGQGLQFLFEYFSETQRNKGNFPGRFSGRQFSNSRSEMNVSTLELGDSALYLCASSTRVSYEQYFGPGTRLTVT.

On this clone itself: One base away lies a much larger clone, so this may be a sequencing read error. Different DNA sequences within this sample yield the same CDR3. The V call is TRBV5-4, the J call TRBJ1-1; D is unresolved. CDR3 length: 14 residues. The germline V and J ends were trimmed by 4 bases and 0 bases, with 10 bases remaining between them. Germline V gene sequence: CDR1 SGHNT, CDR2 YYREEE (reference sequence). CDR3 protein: CASSKGSMNTEAFF. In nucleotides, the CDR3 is TGTGCCAGCAGCAAAGGATCCATGAACACTGAAGCTTTCTTT.

CDR3 in amino acids: CASSSGTNYGYTF. The DNA of the CDR3 is TGTGCCAGCAGTTCCGGGACAAACTATGGCTACACCTTC. This rearrangement joins TRBV28 to TRBJ1-2; D possibly corresponds to TRBD1 (6 bases). The CDR3 length is 13 residues. Trimming left V 4 bases short and J 2 bases short, with 8 bases between. Germline V lookup: CDR1 MDHEN, CDR2 SYDVKM.